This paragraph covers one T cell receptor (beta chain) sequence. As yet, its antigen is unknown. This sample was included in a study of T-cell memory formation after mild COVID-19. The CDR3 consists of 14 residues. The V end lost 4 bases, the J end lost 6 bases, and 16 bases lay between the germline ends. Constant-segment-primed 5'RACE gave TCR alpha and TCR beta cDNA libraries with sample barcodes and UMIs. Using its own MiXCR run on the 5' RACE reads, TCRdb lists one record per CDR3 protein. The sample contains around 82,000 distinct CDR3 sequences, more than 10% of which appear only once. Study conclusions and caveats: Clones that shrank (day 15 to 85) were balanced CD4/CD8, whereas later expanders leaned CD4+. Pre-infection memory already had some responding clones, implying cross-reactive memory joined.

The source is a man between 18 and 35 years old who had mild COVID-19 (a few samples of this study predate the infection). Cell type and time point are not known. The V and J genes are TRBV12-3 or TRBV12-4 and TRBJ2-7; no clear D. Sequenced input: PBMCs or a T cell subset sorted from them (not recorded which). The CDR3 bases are TGTGCCAGCAGTTCTCCACCCCGCTCGGGCGAGCAGTACTTC. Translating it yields CASSSPPRSGEQYF.